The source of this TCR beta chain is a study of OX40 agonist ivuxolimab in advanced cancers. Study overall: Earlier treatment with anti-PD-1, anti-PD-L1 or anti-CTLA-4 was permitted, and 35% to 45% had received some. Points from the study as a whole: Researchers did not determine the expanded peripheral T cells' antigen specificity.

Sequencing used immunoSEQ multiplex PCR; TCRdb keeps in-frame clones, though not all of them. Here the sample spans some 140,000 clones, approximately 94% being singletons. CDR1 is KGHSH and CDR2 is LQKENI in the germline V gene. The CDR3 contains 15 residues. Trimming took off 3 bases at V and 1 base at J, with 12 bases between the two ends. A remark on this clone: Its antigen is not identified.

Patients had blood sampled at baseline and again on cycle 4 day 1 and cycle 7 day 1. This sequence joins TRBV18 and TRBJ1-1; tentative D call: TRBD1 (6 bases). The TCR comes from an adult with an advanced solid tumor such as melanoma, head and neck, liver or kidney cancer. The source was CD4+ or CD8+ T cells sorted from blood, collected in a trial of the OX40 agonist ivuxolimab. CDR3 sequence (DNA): TGTGCCAGCTCACCGACGACAGGCGGGAACACTGAAGCTTTCTTT. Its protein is CASSPTTGGNTEAFF. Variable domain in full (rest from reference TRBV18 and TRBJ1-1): NAGVMQNPRHLVRRRGQEARLRCSPMKGHSHVYWYRQLPEEGLKFMVYLQKENIIDESGMPKERFSAEFPKEGPSILRIQQVVRGDSAAYFCASSPTTGGNTEAFFGQGTRLTVV.